At least ten counts were recorded for the clone carrying this TCR beta chain. Antigen: not known. Breast cancer patients provided tissue from their axillary draining lymph nodes. The CDR3 sequence is 14 residues long. Germline V gene data show CDR1 as KGHSH and CDR2 as LQKENI. The germline V and J ends were trimmed by 2 bases and 2 bases, with 10 bases remaining between them. The entry originates in a study of breast tumors, draining lymph nodes, adjacent tissues. Study results and caveats: Compared with lymph nodes, tumors were less diverse; compared with nontumor tissue, more. Tumor and nontumor repertoires were significantly more similar in luminal-like than in basal-like breast cancer. The data were judged consistent with most tumor T cells coming from lymph node and expanding in tumor.

TCRdb reprocessed the multiplex PCR reads via MiXCR and lists one record per CDR3 protein. Of roughly 110,000 distinct CDR3 sequences listed, under 40% were seen once; the top ten hold under 6%. The sequenced sample was axillary lymph node tissue. The chain joins TRBV18 to TRBJ2-7; D is possibly TRBD1 or TRBD2 (5 bases each). The receptor's source is a female donor with breast cancer. Some clones in this sample may be carry-over from other donors' samples. The CDR3 DNA sequence: TGTGCCAGCTCACCAGGGGGAAGGGCCTACGAGCAGTACTTC. Its protein product is CASSPGGRAYEQYF.